These 2 T cell receptor beta chains share one sample of origin, sequenced in a study of blood T cell repertoires in COVID-19. The method was immunoSEQ multiplex PCR; TCRdb's version includes in-frame clones alone and lacks a portion of them. The sample includes roughly 99,000 clones, about nine tenths of them seen just once. Sequenced material: peripheral blood. All receptors derive from a woman in her thirties with acute or convalescent COVID-19.

This chain uses TRBV2 with TRBJ1-1, with D perhaps matching TRBD1 (6 bases). CDR1 is SNHLY, CDR2 FYNNEI, per germline. The CDR3 has 13 amino acids. Trimming took 7 bases from V and 5 from J, leaving 14 bases between them. CDR3 sequence reads: CASKGDGDTEAFF. The DNA of the CDR3 is TGTGCCAGCAAGGGGGATGGCGATACTGAAGCTTTCTTT.

This clone was recorded once. The chain employs TRBV4-3 and TRBJ2-1; 12 bases are a match to TRBD2. The CDR3 sequence is 18 residues long. V lost 0 bases and J lost 1; bases outside the gene matches: 4. Looked up from germline, CDR1 is LGHNA and CDR2 is YSLEER. DNA of the CDR3: TGCGCCAGCAGCCAAGATGCTAGCGGGAGGGGATCCTACAATGAGCAGTTCTTC. This sequence encodes CASSQDASGRGSYNEQFF.